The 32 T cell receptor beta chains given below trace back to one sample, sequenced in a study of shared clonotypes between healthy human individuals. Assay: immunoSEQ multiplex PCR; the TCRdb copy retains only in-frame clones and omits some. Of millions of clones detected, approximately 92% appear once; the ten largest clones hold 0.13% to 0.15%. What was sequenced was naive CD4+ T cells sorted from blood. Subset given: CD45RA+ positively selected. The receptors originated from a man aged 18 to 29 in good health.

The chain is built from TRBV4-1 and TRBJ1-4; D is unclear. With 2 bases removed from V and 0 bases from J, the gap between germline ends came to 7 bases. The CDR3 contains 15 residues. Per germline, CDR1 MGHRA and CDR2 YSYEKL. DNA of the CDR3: TGCGCCAGCAGCCAACCGTTCTCAACTAATGAAAAACTGTTTTTT. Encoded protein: CASSQPFSTNEKLFF.

The CDR3, as DNA: TGCAGCGTGGACAGGAGCACAGATACGCAGTATTTT. This translates into CSVDRSTDTQYF. The genes are TRBV29-1 and TRBJ2-3, with TRBD1 identical over 7 bases. V shed 6 bases and J 0 bases; nucleotides not matched to a gene: 0. Germline values: CDR1 SQVTM, CDR2 ANQGSEA. CDR3 length equals 12 residues.

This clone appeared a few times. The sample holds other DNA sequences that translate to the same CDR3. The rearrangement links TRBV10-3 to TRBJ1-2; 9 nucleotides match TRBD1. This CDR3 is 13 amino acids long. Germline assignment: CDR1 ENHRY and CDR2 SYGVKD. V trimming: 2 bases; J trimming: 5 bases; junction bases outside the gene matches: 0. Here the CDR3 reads CAISEDRGYGYTF. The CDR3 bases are TGTGCCATCAGTGAGGACAGGGGGTATGGCTACACCTTC.

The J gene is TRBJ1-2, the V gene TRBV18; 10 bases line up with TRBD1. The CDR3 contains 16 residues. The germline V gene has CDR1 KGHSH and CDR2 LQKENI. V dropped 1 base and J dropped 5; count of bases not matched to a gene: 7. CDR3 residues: CASSPLWTGGGYGYTF. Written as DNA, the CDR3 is TGTGCCAGCTCACCACTTTGGACAGGGGGAGGTTATGGCTACACCTTC.

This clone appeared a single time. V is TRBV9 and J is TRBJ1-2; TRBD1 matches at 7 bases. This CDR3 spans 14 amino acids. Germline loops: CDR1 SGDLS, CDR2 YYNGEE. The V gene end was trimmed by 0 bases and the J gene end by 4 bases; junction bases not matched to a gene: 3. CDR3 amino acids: CASSVDRTGYGYTF. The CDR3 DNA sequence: TGTGCCAGCAGCGTAGATAGGACAGGCTATGGCTACACCTTC.

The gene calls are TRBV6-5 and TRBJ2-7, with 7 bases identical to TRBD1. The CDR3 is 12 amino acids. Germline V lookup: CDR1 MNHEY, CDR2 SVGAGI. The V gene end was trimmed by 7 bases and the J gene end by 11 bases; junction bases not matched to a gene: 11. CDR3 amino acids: CASTSSTGEKYF. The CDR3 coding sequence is TGTGCCAGCACCTCCTCAACAGGGGAGAAGTACTTC.

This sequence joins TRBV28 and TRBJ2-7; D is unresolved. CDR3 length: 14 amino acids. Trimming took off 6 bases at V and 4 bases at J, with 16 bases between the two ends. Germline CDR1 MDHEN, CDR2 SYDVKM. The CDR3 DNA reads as TGTGCCAGCAGCCCCACGAGGTATCCATACGAGCAGTACTTC. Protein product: CASSPTRYPYEQYF.

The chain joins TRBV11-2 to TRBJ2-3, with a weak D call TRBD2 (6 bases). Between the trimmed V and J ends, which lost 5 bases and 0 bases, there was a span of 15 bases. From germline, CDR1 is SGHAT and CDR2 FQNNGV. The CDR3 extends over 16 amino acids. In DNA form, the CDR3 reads TGTGCCAGCAGCCCACACCTCCGGGAGAGCACAGATACGCAGTATTTT. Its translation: CASSPHLRESTDTQYF.

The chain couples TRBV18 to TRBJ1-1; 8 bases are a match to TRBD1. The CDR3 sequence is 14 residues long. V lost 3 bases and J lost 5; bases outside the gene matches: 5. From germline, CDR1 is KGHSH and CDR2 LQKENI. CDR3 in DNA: TGTGCCAGCTCACCTACGGGACAGGCGACTGAAGCTTTCTTT. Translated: CASSPTGQATEAFF.

Here the CDR3 DNA reads TGTGCCAGTAGTTTCCTAGCGCTGTCTTCCTACAATGAGCAGTTCTTC. Its protein product is CASSFLALSSYNEQFF. V is TRBV19 and J is TRBJ2-1, with D possibly matching TRBD2 (6 bases). The V end was cut by 5 bases, the J end by 1 base, with 15 bases between. The CDR3 is 16 amino acids. From germline, CDR1 is LNHDA and CDR2 SQIVND (reference sequence). Combining the CDR3 with reference TRBV19 and TRBJ2-1 gives the whole variable domain DGGITQSPKYLFRKEGQNVTLSCEQNLNHDAMYWYRQDPGQGLRLIYYSQIVNDFQKGDIAEGYSVSREKKESFPLTVTSAQKNPTAFYLCASSFLALSSYNEQFFGPGTRLTVL.

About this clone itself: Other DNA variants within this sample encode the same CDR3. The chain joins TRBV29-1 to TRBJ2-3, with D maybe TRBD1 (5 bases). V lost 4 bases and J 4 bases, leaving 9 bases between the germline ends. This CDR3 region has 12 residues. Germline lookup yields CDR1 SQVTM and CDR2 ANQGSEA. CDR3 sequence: CSVGQGSDTQYF. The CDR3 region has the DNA TGCAGCGTTGGGCAGGGATCAGATACGCAGTATTTT.

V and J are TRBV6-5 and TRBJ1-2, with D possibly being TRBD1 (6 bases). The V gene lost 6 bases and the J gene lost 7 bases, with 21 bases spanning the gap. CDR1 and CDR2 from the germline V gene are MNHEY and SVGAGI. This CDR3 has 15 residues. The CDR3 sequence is CASSFLFRGRGGYTF. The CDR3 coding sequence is TGTGCCAGCAGCTTCTTGTTCAGGGGCCGGGGTGGCTACACCTTC.

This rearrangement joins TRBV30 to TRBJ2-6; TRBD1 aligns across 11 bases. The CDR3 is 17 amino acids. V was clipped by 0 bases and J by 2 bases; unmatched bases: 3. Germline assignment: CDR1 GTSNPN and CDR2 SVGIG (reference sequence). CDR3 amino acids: CAWSVGTGGTGANVLTF. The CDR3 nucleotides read TGTGCCTGGAGTGTAGGGACAGGGGGGACTGGGGCCAACGTCCTGACTTTC.

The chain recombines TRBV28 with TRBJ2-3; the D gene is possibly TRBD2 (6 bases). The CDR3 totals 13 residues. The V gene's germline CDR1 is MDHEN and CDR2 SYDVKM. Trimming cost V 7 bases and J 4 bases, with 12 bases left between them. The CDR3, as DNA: TGTGCCAGCACCTGGGGAGGCCCAGATACGCAGTATTTT. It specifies CASTWGGPDTQYF. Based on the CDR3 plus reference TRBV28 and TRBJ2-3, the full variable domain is DVKVTQSSRYLVKRTGEKVFLECVQDMDHENMFWYRQDPGLGLRLIYFSYDVKMKEKGDIPEGYSVSREKKERFSLILESASTNQTSMYLCASTWGGPDTQYFGPGTRLTVL.

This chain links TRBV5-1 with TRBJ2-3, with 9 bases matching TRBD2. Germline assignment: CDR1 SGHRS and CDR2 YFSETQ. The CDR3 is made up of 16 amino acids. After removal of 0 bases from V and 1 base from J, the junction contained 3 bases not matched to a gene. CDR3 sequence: CASSLERGVGTDTQYF. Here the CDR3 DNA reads TGCGCCAGCAGCTTGGAGCGGGGGGTAGGCACAGATACGCAGTATTTT.

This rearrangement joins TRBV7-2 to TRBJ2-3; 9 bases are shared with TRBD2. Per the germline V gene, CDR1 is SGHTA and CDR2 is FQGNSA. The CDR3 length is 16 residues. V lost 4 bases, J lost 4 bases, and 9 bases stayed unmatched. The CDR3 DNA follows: TGTGCCAGCAGCTCGGCGGGGGGGCCGGTTGCAGATACGCAGTATTTT. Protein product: CASSSAGGPVADTQYF.

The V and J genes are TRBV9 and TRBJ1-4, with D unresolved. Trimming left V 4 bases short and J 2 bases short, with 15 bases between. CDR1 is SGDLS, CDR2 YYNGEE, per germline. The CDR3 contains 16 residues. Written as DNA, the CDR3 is TGTGCCAGCAGCTTACGAGAGGGAACGACTAATGAAAAACTGTTTTTT. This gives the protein CASSLREGTTNEKLFF.

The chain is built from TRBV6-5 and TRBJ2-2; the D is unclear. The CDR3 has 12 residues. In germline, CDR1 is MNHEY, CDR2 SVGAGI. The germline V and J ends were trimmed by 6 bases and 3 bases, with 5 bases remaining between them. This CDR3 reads CASRTYTGELFF. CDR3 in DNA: TGTGCCAGCAGGACATACACCGGGGAGCTGTTTTTT.

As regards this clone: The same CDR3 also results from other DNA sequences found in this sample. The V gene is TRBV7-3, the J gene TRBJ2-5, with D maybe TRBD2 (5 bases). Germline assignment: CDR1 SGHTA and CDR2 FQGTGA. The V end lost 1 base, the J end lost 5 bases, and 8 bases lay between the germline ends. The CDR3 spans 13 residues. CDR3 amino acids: CASSLIREETQYF. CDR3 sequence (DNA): TGTGCCAGCAGCTTAATTAGGGAGGAGACCCAGTACTTC. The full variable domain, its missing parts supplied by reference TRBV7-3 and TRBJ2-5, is GAGVSQTPSNKVTEKGKYVELRCDPISGHTALYWYRQSLGQGPEFLIYFQGTGAADDSGLPNDRFFAVRPEGSVSTLKIQRTERGDSAVYLCASSLIREETQYFGPGTRLLVL.

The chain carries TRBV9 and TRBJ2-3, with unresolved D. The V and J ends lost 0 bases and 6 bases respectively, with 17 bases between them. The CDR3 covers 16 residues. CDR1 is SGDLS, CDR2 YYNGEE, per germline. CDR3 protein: CASSVGGSYLGDTQYF. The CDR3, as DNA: TGTGCCAGCAGCGTAGGGGGATCTTACCTAGGGGATACGCAGTATTTT.

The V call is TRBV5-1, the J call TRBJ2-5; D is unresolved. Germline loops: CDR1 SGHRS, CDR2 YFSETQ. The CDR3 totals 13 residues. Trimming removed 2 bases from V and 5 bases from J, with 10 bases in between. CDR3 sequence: CASSLNVEETQYF. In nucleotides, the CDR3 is TGCGCCAGCAGCTTAAACGTGGAGGAGACCCAGTACTTC. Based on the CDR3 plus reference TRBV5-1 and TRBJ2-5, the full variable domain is KAGVTQTPRYLIKTRGQQVTLSCSPISGHRSVSWYQQTPGQGLQFLFEYFSETQRNKGNFPGRFSGRQFSNSRSEMNVSTLELGDSALYLCASSLNVEETQYFGPGTRLLVL.

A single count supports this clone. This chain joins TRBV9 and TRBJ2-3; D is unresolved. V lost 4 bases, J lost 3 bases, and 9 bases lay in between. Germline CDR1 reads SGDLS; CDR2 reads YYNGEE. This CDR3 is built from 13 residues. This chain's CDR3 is CASSNRITDTQYF. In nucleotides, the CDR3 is TGTGCCAGCAGCAACCGAATTACAGATACGCAGTATTTT.

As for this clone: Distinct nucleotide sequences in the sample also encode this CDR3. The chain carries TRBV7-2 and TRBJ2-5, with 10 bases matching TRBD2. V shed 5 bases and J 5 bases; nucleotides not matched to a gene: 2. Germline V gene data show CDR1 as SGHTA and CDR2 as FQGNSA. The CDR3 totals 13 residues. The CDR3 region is CASSLGLAETQYF. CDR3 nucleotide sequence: TGTGCCAGCAGCCTGGGACTAGCGGAGACCCAGTACTTC.

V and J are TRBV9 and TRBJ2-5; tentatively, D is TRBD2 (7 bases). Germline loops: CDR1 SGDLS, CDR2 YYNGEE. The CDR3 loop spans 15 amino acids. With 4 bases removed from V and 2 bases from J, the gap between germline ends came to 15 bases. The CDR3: CASSWGLAEQETQYF. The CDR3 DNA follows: TGTGCCAGCAGCTGGGGGCTAGCGGAGCAAGAGACCCAGTACTTC.

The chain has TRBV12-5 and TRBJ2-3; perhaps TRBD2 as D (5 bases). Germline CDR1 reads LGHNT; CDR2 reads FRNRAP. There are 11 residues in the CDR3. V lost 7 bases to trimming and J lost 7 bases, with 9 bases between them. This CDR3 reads CASAGSNTQYF. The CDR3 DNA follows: TGTGCTAGTGCTGGGAGTAATACGCAGTATTTT.

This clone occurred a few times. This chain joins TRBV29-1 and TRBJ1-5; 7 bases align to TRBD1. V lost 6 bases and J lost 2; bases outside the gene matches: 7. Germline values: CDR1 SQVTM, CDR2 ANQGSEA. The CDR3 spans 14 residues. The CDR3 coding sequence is TGCAGCGTGGCCGGGACAGCTGGCAATCAGCCCCAGCATTTT. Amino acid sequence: CSVAGTAGNQPQHF.

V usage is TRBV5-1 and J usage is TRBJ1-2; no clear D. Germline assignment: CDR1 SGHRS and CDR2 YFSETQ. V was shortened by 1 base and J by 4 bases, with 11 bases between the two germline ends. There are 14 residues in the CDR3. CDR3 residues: CASSLQPESYGYTF. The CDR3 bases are TGCGCCAGCAGCTTGCAGCCAGAATCCTATGGCTACACCTTC.

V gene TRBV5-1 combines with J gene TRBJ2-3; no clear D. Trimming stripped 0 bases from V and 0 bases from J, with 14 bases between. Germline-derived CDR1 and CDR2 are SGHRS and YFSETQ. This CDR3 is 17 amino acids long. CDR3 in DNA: TGCGCCAGCAGCTTGGTACCTCTAGGCTCTAGCACAGATACGCAGTATTTT. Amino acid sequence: CASSLVPLGSSTDTQYF.

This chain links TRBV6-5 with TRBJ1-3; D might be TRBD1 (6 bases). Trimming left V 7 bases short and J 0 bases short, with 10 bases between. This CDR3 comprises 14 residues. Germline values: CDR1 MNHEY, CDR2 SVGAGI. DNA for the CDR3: TGTGCCAGCAAAACAGGGACCTCTGGAAACACCATATATTTT. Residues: CASKTGTSGNTIYF.

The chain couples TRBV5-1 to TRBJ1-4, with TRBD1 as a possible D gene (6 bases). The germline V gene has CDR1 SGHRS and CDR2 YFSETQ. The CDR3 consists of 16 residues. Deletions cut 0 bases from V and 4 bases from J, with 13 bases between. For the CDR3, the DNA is TGCGCCAGCAGCTTGGGAGGACAGTTCATTAATGAAAAACTGTTTTTT. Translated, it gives CASSLGGQFINEKLFF. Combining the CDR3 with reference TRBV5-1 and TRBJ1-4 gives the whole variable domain KAGVTQTPRYLIKTRGQQVTLSCSPISGHRSVSWYQQTPGQGLQFLFEYFSETQRNKGNFPGRFSGRQFSNSRSEMNVSTLELGDSALYLCASSLGGQFINEKLFFGSGTQLSVL.

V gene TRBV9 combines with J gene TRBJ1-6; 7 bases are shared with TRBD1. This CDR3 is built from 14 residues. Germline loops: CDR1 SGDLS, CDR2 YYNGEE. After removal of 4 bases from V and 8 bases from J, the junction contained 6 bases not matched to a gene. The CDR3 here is CASSPTGTDSPLHF. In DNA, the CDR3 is TGTGCCAGCAGCCCGACAGGGACGGATTCACCCCTCCACTTT.

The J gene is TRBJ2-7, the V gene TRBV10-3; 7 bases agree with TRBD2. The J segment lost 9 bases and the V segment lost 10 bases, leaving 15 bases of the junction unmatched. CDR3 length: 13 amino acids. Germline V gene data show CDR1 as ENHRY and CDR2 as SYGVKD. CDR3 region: CATQAREKVWQYF. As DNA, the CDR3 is TGTGCCACGCAGGCGCGGGAGAAGGTATGGCAGTACTTC.